A single sample is the source of the 27 T cell receptor beta chains below, sequenced in a study of CD8 T cells in ankylosing spondylitis. MiXCR was run by TCRdb on the 5' RACE reads, yielding one entry per CDR3 protein. The sample lists approximately 540,000 distinct CDR3 sequences; roughly an eighth were seen once. Their specific antigens are unknown. Study-wide results and limits: There was a TCR beta motif, made of eight highly homologous variants, that appeared characteristic of ankylosing spondylitis blood.

The sample taken for sequencing was blood, either unsorted or a sorted T cell fraction (not recorded which). These receptors were collected from a male donor with ankylosing spondylitis.

This clonotype was picked up a small number of times. CDR3 sequence (DNA): TGCGCCAGCACCTCGCTAGGGGGCACAGATACGCAGTATTTT. Translating gives CASTSLGGTDTQYF. The chain combines TRBV5-1 with TRBJ2-3; a possible D gene is TRBD1 (5 bases). This CDR3 is built from 14 residues. Trimming removed 6 bases from V and 1 base from J, with 12 bases in between. Germline values: CDR1 SGHRS, CDR2 YFSETQ. Full variable domain (remainder filled in from reference TRBV5-1 and TRBJ2-3): KAGVTQTPRYLIKTRGQQVTLSCSPISGHRSVSWYQQTPGQGLQFLFEYFSETQRNKGNFPGRFSGRQFSNSRSEMNVSTLELGDSALYLCASTSLGGTDTQYFGPGTRLTVL.

This clonotype was counted many times. The rearrangement links TRBV5-6 to TRBJ2-1, with TRBD2 identical over 8 bases. V was clipped by 4 bases and J by 5 bases; unmatched bases: 8. This CDR3 is built from 15 residues. Per the germline V gene, CDR1 is SGHDT and CDR2 is YYEEEE. CDR3 protein: CASSPGLVRNNEQFF. The CDR3 DNA sequence: TGTGCCAGCAGCCCGGGACTAGTAAGAAACAATGAGCAGTTCTTC.

J is TRBJ2-7 and V is TRBV3-1; TRBD2 aligns across 9 bases. The CDR3 totals 14 residues. Germline-derived CDR1 and CDR2 are LGHDT and YNNKEL (reference sequence). V was pared by 4 bases and J by 6 bases, with 7 bases of the junction left unmatched. The CDR3 bases are TGTGCCAGCAGCCCTAAGGGACTAGCCTCCGAGCAGTACTTC. Its translation: CASSPKGLASEQYF.

The gene calls are TRBV20-1 and TRBJ2-1; the D is unclear. This CDR3 is 12 amino acids long. Trimming removed 4 bases from V and 2 bases from J, with 6 bases in between. CDR1 is DFQATT and CDR2 is SNEGSKA in the germline V gene (reference sequence). The CDR3 loop is CSATPTYNEQFF. CDR3 nucleotides: TGCAGTGCTACCCCCACCTACAATGAGCAGTTCTTC.

This clonotype has only a few counts. The chain is built from TRBV3-1 and TRBJ1-1; D perhaps matches TRBD1 (6 bases). Germline lookup yields CDR1 LGHDT and CDR2 YNNKEL (reference sequence). The V gene lost 0 bases and the J gene lost 6 bases, with 14 bases spanning the gap. The CDR3 length is 15 residues. The CDR3, as DNA: TGTGCCAGCAGCCAAGATCGTAGGGGGGCGCCTGAAGCTTTCTTT. Translating it yields CASSQDRRGAPEAFF. The full variable domain, completed using reference TRBV3-1 and TRBJ1-1, is DTAVSQTPKYLVTQMGNDKSIKCEQNLGHDTMYWYKQDSKKFLKIMFSYNNKELIINETVPNRFSPKSPDKAHLNLHINSLELGDSAVYFCASSQDRRGAPEAFFGQGTRLTVV.

There are a few counts of this clonotype. The rearrangement links TRBV24-1 to TRBJ2-1; D remains ambiguous. The CDR3 is 16 amino acids. V lost 4 bases and J lost 9, with 21 bases in between. Per the germline V gene, CDR1 is KGHDR and CDR2 is SFDVKD. CDR3 amino acids: CATSEDRRAPGVEQFF. The CDR3 DNA reads as TGTGCCACCAGTGAGGATCGACGGGCTCCCGGCGTTGAGCAGTTCTTC.

This chain joins TRBV7-8 and TRBJ1-1, with D uncertain. The CDR3 loop spans 14 amino acids. V lost 5 bases to trimming and J lost 3 bases, with 13 bases between them. Germline CDR1 SGHVS, CDR2 FQNEAQ. As DNA, the CDR3 is TGTGCCAGCAGCCCCGACTACCCGTACACTGAAGCTTTCTTT. Its translation is CASSPDYPYTEAFF.

This clonotype was detected only a few times. The chain carries TRBV5-1 and TRBJ2-7; 11 bases line up with TRBD2. Unmatched junction bases numbered 4, after V lost 2 bases and J lost 6 bases. The length of the CDR3 is 14 residues. Germline V CDR1 and CDR2: SGHRS, YFSETQ. Written as DNA, the CDR3 is TGCGCCAGCAGCTTTAGCGGGAGGGCAAGCGAGCAGTACGTC. Protein: CASSFSGRASEQYV.

The table lists this clonotype with a few counts. V and J are TRBV5-1 and TRBJ1-1; D not certain. Trimming stripped 5 bases from V and 0 bases from J, with 8 bases between. The CDR3 is made up of 13 amino acids. CDR1 and CDR2 (germline): SGHRS, YFSETQ. DNA for the CDR3: TGCGCCAGCAGGGTCAGAATGAACACTGAAGCTTTCTTT. Translation: CASRVRMNTEAFF.

In this sample, this clonotype turned up a few times. This chain connects TRBV3-1 to TRBJ1-2; 8 bases map to TRBD1. The V segment lost 4 bases and the J segment 6 bases; nucleotides outside the gene matches: 13. This CDR3 has 16 residues. Per the germline V gene, CDR1 is LGHDT and CDR2 is YNNKEL (reference sequence). The CDR3 DNA follows: TGTGCCAGCAGCCCCCTTGGACAGGGCAGCCGGGATGGCTACACCTTC. It encodes CASSPLGQGSRDGYTF.

In its sample, this clonotype was seen a few times. The chain links TRBV19 to TRBJ2-2; 7 nucleotides align to TRBD1. There are 14 residues in the CDR3. Germline CDR1 and CDR2: LNHDA and SQIVND (reference sequence). The V gene end was trimmed by 5 bases and the J gene end by 4 bases; junction bases not matched to a gene: 4. The CDR3 nucleotides are TGTGCCAGTAGTTCACAGGGGTTCACCGGGGAGCTGTTTTTT. This codes for CASSSQGFTGELFF.

This clonotype was seen only a few times. The chain carries TRBV7-2 and TRBJ2-1; 7 nucleotides agree with TRBD2. The CDR3 has 13 residues. Germline V gives CDR1 SGHTA, CDR2 FQGNSA. J gave up 9 bases and V 2 bases, and 4 bases lay outside the gene matches. The CDR3 here is CASSLWEGTEQFF. CDR3 DNA sequence: TGTGCCAGCAGCTTATGGGAGGGGACTGAGCAGTTCTTC.

The CDR3 DNA is TGCGCCAGCAGCTTGTTAGGGGGCAACAATCAGCCCCAGCATTTT. Encoded protein: CASSLLGGNNQPQHF. V and J are TRBV5-1 and TRBJ1-5, with 7 nucleotides matching TRBD1. This CDR3 is built from 15 residues. The germline CDR1 and CDR2 sequences are SGHRS and YFSETQ. The ends lost 1 base at V and 3 bases at J; junction bases unmatched: 4.

The CDR3 DNA is TGTGCCAGCAGCTTAAGGAAGAGGAGCACAGATACGCAGTATTTT. It codes for CASSLRKRSTDTQYF. V usage is TRBV7-9 and J usage is TRBJ2-3; no firm D call. Trimming took off 2 bases at V and 0 bases at J, with 9 bases between the two ends. Germline CDR1 reads SEHNR; CDR2 reads FQNEAQ (reference sequence). This CDR3 comprises 15 residues.

In its sample, this clonotype was seen a few times. V usage is TRBV24-1 and J usage is TRBJ2-3; either TRBD1 or TRBD2 may fit D (5 bases each). V lost 3 bases, J lost 5 bases, and 14 bases lay in between. CDR1 is KGHDR and CDR2 is SFDVKD in the germline V gene. The CDR3 length is 15 residues. The CDR3 DNA follows: TGTGCCACCAGTGATCCGGGGACCCTGGAAGATACGCAGTATTTT. It encodes CATSDPGTLEDTQYF.

This clonotype has only a few counts. The CDR3 is CASRLKEQFF. The DNA for the CDR3 is TGTGCCAGCCGACTGAAAGAGCAGTTCTTC. The chain is built from TRBV12-3 or TRBV12-4 and TRBJ2-1; no reliable D call. This CDR3 region has 10 residues. Trimming shortened V by 8 bases and J by 10 bases, and 9 bases separated the two germline ends.

This clonotype was counted ten times or more. This chain links TRBV5-1 with TRBJ1-2, with 10 bases identical to TRBD1. The CDR3 is 14 amino acids. Germline CDR1 and CDR2: SGHRS and YFSETQ. The trim removed 2 bases at V and 5 bases at J, leaving 3 bases unmatched. The CDR3 DNA is TGCGCCAGCAGCTTAGGGACAGGGGATTATGGCTACACCTTC. Residues: CASSLGTGDYGYTF. The full variable domain, with the rest looked up from reference TRBV5-1 and TRBJ1-2, is KAGVTQTPRYLIKTRGQQVTLSCSPISGHRSVSWYQQTPGQGLQFLFEYFSETQRNKGNFPGRFSGRQFSNSRSEMNVSTLELGDSALYLCASSLGTGDYGYTFGSGTRLTVV.

V is TRBV5-1 and J is TRBJ2-2; 9 positions agree with TRBD2. The V gene's germline CDR1 is SGHRS and CDR2 YFSETQ. This CDR3 has 15 amino acids. With 2 bases clipped from V and 7 bases from J, the junction kept 6 bases outside the gene matches. This CDR3 is CASSFASGTLGELFF. The CDR3 DNA reads TGCGCCAGCAGCTTCGCTAGCGGGACTCTCGGGGAGCTGTTTTTT.

Only a few counts were recorded for this clonotype. The V call is TRBV7-9, the J call TRBJ2-5; D unresolved. Between the trimmed V and J ends, which lost 2 bases and 0 bases, there was a span of 10 bases. There are 15 residues in the CDR3. The V gene's germline CDR1 is SEHNR and CDR2 FQNEAQ (reference sequence). Here the CDR3 reads CASSLNGLHQETQYF. CDR3 sequence (DNA): TGTGCCAGCAGCTTAAATGGCCTCCACCAAGAGACCCAGTACTTC. The whole variable domain, filled in from reference TRBV7-9 and TRBJ2-5, reads DTGVSQNPRHKITKRGQNVTFRCDPISEHNRLYWYRQTLGQGPEFLTYFQNEAQLEKSRLLSDRFSAERPKGSFSTLEIQRTEQGDSAMYLCASSLNGLHQETQYFGPGTRLLVL.

This clonotype was detected ten times or more. CDR3 region: CASSLTVSSGANVLTF. CDR3 in DNA: TGTGCCAGCAGCTTGACAGTGAGCTCTGGGGCCAACGTCCTGACTTTC. The chain couples TRBV7-8 to TRBJ2-6, with D maybe TRBD1 (5 bases). CDR1 and CDR2 (germline): SGHVS, FQNEAQ. The CDR3 is 16 amino acids. Trimming took 3 bases from V and 0 from J, leaving 9 bases between them.

This clonotype occurred a few times. The gene calls are TRBV7-9 and TRBJ2-3; no firm D call. The CDR3 length is 15 residues. Deletions cut 5 bases from V and 2 bases from J, with 14 bases between. Germline lookup yields CDR1 SEHNR and CDR2 FQNEAQ (reference sequence). As DNA, the CDR3 is TGTGCCAGCAGCCACACGCGAGGTTCCACAGATACGCAGTATTTT. Residues: CASSHTRGSTDTQYF.

The rearrangement uses TRBV15 and TRBJ1-1; D is undetermined. In germline, CDR1 is LNHNV, CDR2 YYDKDF (reference sequence). The germline V and J ends were trimmed by 5 bases and 1 base, with 14 bases remaining between them. The CDR3 has 15 residues. The CDR3 sequence: CATSEGLGRNTEAFF. CDR3 coding DNA: TGTGCCACCAGCGAAGGACTGGGGAGGAACACTGAAGCTTTCTTT.

This clonotype was counted ten times or more. The chain recombines TRBV3-1 with TRBJ1-5, with 11 bases identical to TRBD1. This CDR3 is built from 16 residues. Germline V gene data show CDR1 as LGHDT and CDR2 as YNNKEL (reference sequence). Losses at the gene ends were 1 base for V and 7 bases for J; bases not matched to a gene: 6. In DNA, the CDR3 is TGTGCCAGCAGCCAAGGGGGGACAGGGGGTCGACAGCCCCAGCATTTT. Amino acid sequence: CASSQGGTGGRQPQHF.

This clonotype was counted between two and nine times. J is TRBJ2-2 and V is TRBV20-1; D call uncertain. CDR1 and CDR2 (germline): DFQATT, SNEGSKA (reference sequence). The CDR3 length is 14 residues. The V end was cut by 3 bases, the J end by 1 base, with 9 bases between. Written as DNA, the CDR3 is TGCAGTGCTAGGCAGGCGATGAACACCGGGGAGCTGTTTTTT. Its protein is CSARQAMNTGELFF.

This clonotype has just a few counts. The rearrangement uses TRBV7-9 and TRBJ1-5, with D possibly being TRBD1 (5 bases). Germline-derived CDR1 and CDR2 are SEHNR and FQNEAQ (reference sequence). V shed 5 bases and J shed 0 bases, with 14 bases lying between them. CDR3 size: 16 residues. CDR3 DNA: TGTGCCAGCAGCCCTAGCGGGGCGCCTAGCAATCAGCCCCAGCATTTT. Translation gives CASSPSGAPSNQPQHF.

CDR3 in amino acids: CASTSGVRIAEAFF. CDR3 nucleotide sequence: TGTGCCAGCACCTCGGGGGTACGGATCGCTGAAGCTTTCTTT. This chain links TRBV7-9 with TRBJ1-1; possibly TRBD1 for D (5 bases). Germline V CDR1 and CDR2: SEHNR, FQNEAQ (reference sequence). This CDR3 contains 14 residues. V gave up 7 bases and J gave up 6 bases, with 18 bases separating them. Drawing the rest from reference TRBV7-9 and TRBJ1-1, the complete variable domain is DTGVSQNPRHKITKRGQNVTFRCDPISEHNRLYWYRQTLGQGPEFLTYFQNEAQLEKSRLLSDRFSAERPKGSFSTLEIQRTEQGDSAMYLCASTSGVRIAEAFFGQGTRLTVV.

This clonotype was observed a handful of times. V usage is TRBV27 and J usage is TRBJ2-2; the D is unclear. Trimming left V 3 bases short and J 0 bases short, with 11 bases between. Germline values: CDR1 MNHEY, CDR2 SMNVEV (reference sequence). CDR3 length: 16 amino acids. DNA for the CDR3: TGTGCCAGCAGTTTGGTCAGCTGGACGAACACCGGGGAGCTGTTTTTT. Residues: CASSLVSWTNTGELFF.